This entry features one TCR beta chain sequence. The Seattle site enrolled patients during active infection and followed them longitudinally. The V gene lost 3 bases and the J gene lost 1 base, with 13 bases spanning the gap. The CDR3 covers 15 residues. Germline CDR1 SGHNT, CDR2 YYREEE (reference sequence). The data were obtained in a study of blood T cell repertoires in COVID-19. Study information: Nucleic acid was either cDNA or gDNA, and it came from T cells, B-cell-depleted T cells, or PBMCs.

In the original processing: Reference gene primer amplification in the assay estimated nucleated cell counts. The protocol was immunoSEQ multiplex PCR, while the TCRdb copy is restricted to in-frame clones and leaves out a portion. The V and J calls and clone size come from that table; D and trimming were worked out from the DNA. The sample lists approximately 400,000 clones; roughly 88% were seen once. This chain joins TRBV5-4 and TRBJ1-1; D might be TRBD1 (5 bases). The sequence was obtained from a woman between 45 and 65 years old with COVID-19, enrolled during active disease. Sequencing was performed on peripheral blood. The CDR3 bases are TGTGCCAGCAGCTCAACACAAACAGGGAACACTGAAGCTTTCTTT. It encodes CASSSTQTGNTEAFF.